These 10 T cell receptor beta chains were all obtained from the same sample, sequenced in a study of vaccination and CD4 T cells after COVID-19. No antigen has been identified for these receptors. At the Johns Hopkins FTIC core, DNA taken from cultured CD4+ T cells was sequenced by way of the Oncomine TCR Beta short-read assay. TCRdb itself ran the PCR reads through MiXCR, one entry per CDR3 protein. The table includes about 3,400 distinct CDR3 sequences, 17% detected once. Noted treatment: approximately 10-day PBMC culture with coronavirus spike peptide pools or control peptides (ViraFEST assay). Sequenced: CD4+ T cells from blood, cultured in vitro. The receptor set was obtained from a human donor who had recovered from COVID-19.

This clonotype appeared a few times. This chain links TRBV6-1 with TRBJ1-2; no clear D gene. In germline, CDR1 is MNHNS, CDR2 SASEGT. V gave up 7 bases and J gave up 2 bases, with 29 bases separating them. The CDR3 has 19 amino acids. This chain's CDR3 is CASNTLRPEKGERNYGYTF. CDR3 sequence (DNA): TGTGCCAGCAATACCTTACGGCCGGAGAAAGGAGAGAGAAACTATGGCTACACCTTC.

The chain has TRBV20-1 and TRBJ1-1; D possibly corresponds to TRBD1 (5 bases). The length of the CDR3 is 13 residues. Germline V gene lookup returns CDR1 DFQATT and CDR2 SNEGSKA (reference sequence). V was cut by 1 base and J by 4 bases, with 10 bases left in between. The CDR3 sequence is CSARGDPITEAFF. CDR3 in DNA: TGCAGTGCTAGAGGGGACCCTATCACTGAAGCTTTCTTT.

The CDR3: CASSQEGQGGGYTF. The CDR3 DNA reads as TGTGCCAGCAGCCAAGAAGGGCAGGGGGGTGGCTACACCTTC. V is TRBV3-1 and J is TRBJ1-2, with 7 nucleotides matching TRBD1. The germline gives CDR1 LGHDT, CDR2 YNNKEL (reference sequence). The CDR3 has 14 amino acids. V lost 0 bases and J lost 7; bases outside the gene matches: 5.

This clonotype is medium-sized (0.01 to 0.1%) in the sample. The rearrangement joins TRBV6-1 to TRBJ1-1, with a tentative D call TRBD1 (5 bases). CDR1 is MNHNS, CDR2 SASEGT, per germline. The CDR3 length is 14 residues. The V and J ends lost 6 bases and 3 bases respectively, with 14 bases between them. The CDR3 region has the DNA TGTGCCAGCAGCTCACGACAGTCTGACACTGAAGCTTTCTTT. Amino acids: CASSSRQSDTEAFF.

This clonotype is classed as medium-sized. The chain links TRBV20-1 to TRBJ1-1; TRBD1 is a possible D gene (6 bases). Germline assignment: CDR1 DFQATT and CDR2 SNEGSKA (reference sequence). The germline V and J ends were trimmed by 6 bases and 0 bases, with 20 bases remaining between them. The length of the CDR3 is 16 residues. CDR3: CSARQEARWVNTEAFF. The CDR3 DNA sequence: TGCAGTGCCAGACAGGAGGCCAGGTGGGTGAACACTGAAGCTTTCTTT.

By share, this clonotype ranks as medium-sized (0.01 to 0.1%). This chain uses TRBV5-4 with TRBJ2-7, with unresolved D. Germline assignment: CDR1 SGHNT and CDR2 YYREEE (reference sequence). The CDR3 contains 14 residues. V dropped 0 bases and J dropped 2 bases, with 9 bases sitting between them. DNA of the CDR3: TGTGCCAGCAGCTTGGATTTGTTGACCTACGAGCAGTACTTC. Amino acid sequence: CASSLDLLTYEQYF.

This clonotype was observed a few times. CDR3 amino acids: CASLPGSPMNTEAFF. In nucleotides, the CDR3 is TGTGCCAGTCTACCGGGGAGTCCTATGAACACTGAAGCTTTCTTT. V gene TRBV19 combines with J gene TRBJ1-1; D ambiguous. V shed 8 bases and J shed 0 bases, with 16 bases lying between them. CDR3 length: 15 amino acids. In germline, CDR1 is LNHDA, CDR2 SQIVND (reference sequence). Combining the CDR3 with reference TRBV19 and TRBJ1-1 gives the whole variable domain DGGITQSPKYLFRKEGQNVTLSCEQNLNHDAMYWYRQDPGQGLRLIYYSQIVNDFQKGDIAEGYSVSREKKESFPLTVTSAQKNPTAFYLCASLPGSPMNTEAFFGQGTRLTVV.

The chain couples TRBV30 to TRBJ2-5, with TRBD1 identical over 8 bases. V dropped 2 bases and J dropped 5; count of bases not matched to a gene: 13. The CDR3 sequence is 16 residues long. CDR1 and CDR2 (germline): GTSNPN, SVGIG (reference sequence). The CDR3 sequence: CAWSRPFGQGKETQYF. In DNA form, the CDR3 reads TGTGCCTGGAGTCGCCCTTTCGGACAGGGAAAGGAGACCCAGTACTTC.

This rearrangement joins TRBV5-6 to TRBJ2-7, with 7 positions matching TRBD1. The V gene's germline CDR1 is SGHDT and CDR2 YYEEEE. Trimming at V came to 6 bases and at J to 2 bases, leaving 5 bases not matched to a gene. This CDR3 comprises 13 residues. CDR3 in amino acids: CASIGTATYEQYF. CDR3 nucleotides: TGTGCCAGCATCGGGACAGCGACCTACGAGCAGTACTTC. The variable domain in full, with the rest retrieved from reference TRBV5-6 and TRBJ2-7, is DAGVTQSPTHLIKTRGQQVTLRCSPKSGHDTVSWYQQALGQGPQFIFQYYEEEERQRGNFPDRFSGHQFPNYSSELNVNALLLGDSALYLCASIGTATYEQYFGPGTRLTVT.

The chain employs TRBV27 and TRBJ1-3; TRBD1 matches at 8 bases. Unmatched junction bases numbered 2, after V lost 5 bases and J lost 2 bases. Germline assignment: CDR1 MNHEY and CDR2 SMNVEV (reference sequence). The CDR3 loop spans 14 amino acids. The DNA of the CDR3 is TGTGCCAGCAGTCTGGACAGGGCTGGAAACACCATATATTTT. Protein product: CASSLDRAGNTIYF.